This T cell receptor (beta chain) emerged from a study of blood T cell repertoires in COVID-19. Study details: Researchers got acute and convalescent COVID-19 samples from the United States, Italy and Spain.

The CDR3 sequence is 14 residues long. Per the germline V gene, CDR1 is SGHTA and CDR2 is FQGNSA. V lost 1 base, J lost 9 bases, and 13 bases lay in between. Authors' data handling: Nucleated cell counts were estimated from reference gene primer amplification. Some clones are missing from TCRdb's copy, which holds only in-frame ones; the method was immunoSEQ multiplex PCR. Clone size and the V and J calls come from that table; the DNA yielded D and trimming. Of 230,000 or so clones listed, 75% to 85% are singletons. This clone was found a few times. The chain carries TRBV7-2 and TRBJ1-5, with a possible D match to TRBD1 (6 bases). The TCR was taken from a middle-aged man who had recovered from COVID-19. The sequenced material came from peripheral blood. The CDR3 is CASSLEAGDLPQHF. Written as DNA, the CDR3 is TGTGCCAGCAGCTTAGAGGCAGGGGATTTGCCCCAGCATTTT. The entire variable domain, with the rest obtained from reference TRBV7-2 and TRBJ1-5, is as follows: GAGVSQSPSNKVTEKGKDVELRCDPISGHTALYWYRQSLGQGLEFLIYFQGNSAPDKSGLPSDRFSAERTGGSVSTLTIQRTQQEDSAVYLCASSLEAGDLPQHFGDGTRLSIL.